Listed below are T cell receptor beta chains from one sample, sequenced in a study of prognosis after radiotherapy for stage I lung cancer. TCRdb reanalysed the multiplex PCR reads using MiXCR and keeps one entry per CDR3 protein. The repertoire holds over 20,000 distinct CDR3 sequences, 35% to 40% seen once, with 60% to 80% in the top ten. The sequences come from PBMCs, collected before or after stereotactic body radiation therapy (not recorded which). Receptors were obtained from a donor older than 45 with non-small cell lung cancer. The CDR3 runs from the conserved cysteine through the conserved F or W. Fields, in order: J gene, D gene, clone size, V gene, CDR3 protein, CDR3 DNA. The D gene is left open where the match is weak. The size of a clone is reported for some rows only, either as once, few or many, or as a class for expanded clones.

>TRBJ1-2|NA|many|TRBV24-1
CATSQGTGGYTF
TGTGCCACCAGTCAGGGGACGGGCGGCTACACCTTC
>TRBJ2-7|NA|NA|TRBV28
CARKLGNSEQYF
TGTGCCAGAAAACTTGGGAATTCCGAGCAGTACTTC
>TRBJ2-2|TRBD1|NA|TRBV7-2
CASSQDRVVGELFF
TGTGCCAGCAGTCAAGACAGGGTCGTCGGGGAGCTGTTTTTT
>TRBJ1-1|NA|few|TRBV25-1
CASSGWAGTEAFF
TGTGCCAGCAGTGGATGGGCAGGGACTGAAGCTTTCTTT
>TRBJ2-2|TRBD1|NA|TRBV24-1
CATSDPGQGNTGELFF
TGTGCCACCAGTGATCCGGGACAGGGTAATACCGGGGAACTGTTTTTT
>TRBJ1-2|NA|few|TRBV2
CASSGQVAGNYGYTF
TGTGCCAGCAGTGGACAGGTGGCGGGCAACTATGGCTACACCTTC
>TRBJ1-1|NA|many|TRBV19
CASSSVAEAFF
TGTGCCAGTAGTTCAGTCGCTGAAGCTTTCTTT
>TRBJ2-2|TRBD2|many|TRBV25-1
CASRGMWGGSNTGELFF
TGTGCCAGCAGGGGGATGTGGGGGGGGTCGAACACCGGGGAGCTGTTTTTT
>TRBJ1-3|TRBD1|many|TRBV11-2
CASSLDPLNRGRGNTIYF
TGTGCCAGCAGCTTAGATCCCCTAAACAGGGGCCGAGGAAACACCATATATTTT
>TRBJ2-7|TRBD2|many|TRBV5-1
CASRPGLAVYEQYF
TGCGCCAGCAGACCCGGACTAGCGGTCTACGAGCAGTACTTC
>TRBJ2-7|NA|many|TRBV10-3
CAISESVGDPYEQYF
TGTGCCATCAGTGAGTCAGTGGGAGACCCCTACGAGCAGTACTTC
>TRBJ2-7|NA|many|TRBV24-1
CATSADPESYEQYF
TGTGCCACCTCTGCGGACCCCGAGTCCTACGAGCAGTACTTC
>TRBJ2-5|NA|NA|TRBV9
CASSPGAAPETQYF
TGTGCCAGCAGCCCTGGGGCGGCTCCCGAGACCCAGTACTTC
>TRBJ2-1|NA|many|TRBV11-2
CASRPTPYNEQFF
TGTGCCAGTCGACCCACGCCGTACAATGAGCAGTTCTTC
>TRBJ2-3|NA|many|TRBV7-8
CASSLGGLAASTDTQYF
TGTGCCAGCAGCTTAGGGGGTCTCGCAGCTAGCACAGATACGCAGTATTTT
>TRBJ2-7|TRBD2|many|TRBV25-1
CASSRTSGAYEQYF
TGTGCCAGCAGTCGGACTAGCGGAGCCTACGAGCAGTACTTC
>TRBJ2-2|NA|NA|TRBV11-3
CASTYGTPNTGELFF
TGTGCCAGCACTTACGGGACTCCTAACACCGGGGAGCTGTTTTTT
>TRBJ1-3|NA|many|TRBV7-9
CASFLTGRGSGNTIYF
TGTGCCAGCTTTCTGACCGGACGGGGCTCTGGAAACACCATATATTTT
>TRBJ1-5|TRBD1|many|TRBV29-1
CSVGQGWDQPQHF
TGCAGCGTTGGACAGGGGTGGGATCAGCCCCAGCATTTT
>TRBJ1-2|NA|many|TRBV5-1
CASSSAGSSYGYTF
TGCGCCAGCAGCTCCGCGGGGTCCTCCTATGGCTACACCTTC
>TRBJ2-5|NA|NA|TRBV10-3
CAINERYTQYF
TGTGCCATCAATGAGCGCTATACCCAGTACTTC
>TRBJ2-5|TRBD2|many|TRBV20-1
CSARSQREMIIFETQYF
TGCAGTGCTAGAAGCCAGCGGGAGATGATAATATTTGAGACCCAGTACTTC
>TRBJ2-5|NA|many|TRBV2
CASRLQETQYF
TGTGCCAGCAGACTCCAAGAGACCCAGTACTTC
>TRBJ2-7|NA|NA|TRBV4-1
CASSPQGGFPYEQYF
TGCGCCAGCAGCCCCCAGGGGGGGTTCCCCTACGAGCAGTACTTC